The text below deals with one TCR beta chain. Trimming took 2 bases from V and 8 from J, leaving 16 bases between them. The length of the CDR3 is 15 residues. Germline V gene sequence: CDR1 MNHEY, CDR2 SMNVEV (reference sequence). The entry originates in a study of blood T cell repertoires in COVID-19. Study-wide background: The samples span acute and convalescent COVID-19 from the United States, Italy and Spain. Sources were T cells, B-cell-depleted T cells, or PBMCs; the material itself was cDNA or gDNA.

As originally analysed: Reference gene primer amplification in the assay estimated nucleated cell counts. Here immunoSEQ multiplex PCR was the method, and the copy in TCRdb shows in-frame clones only, minus some. V, J and clone size are taken as reported in that table, and D and trimming were inferred from the DNA itself. The sample comprises approximately 140,000 clones, roughly 76% of which are singletons, and roughly 8.3% rests with the top ten. The sequence was collected from a human donor with acute or convalescent COVID-19. The donor label of this sample is uncertain. V usage is TRBV27 and J usage is TRBJ2-1; perhaps TRBD1 as D (6 bases). Sample: peripheral blood. In DNA, the CDR3 is TGTGCCAGCAGTTTACTCAGGGGCGACAAGGATGAGCAGTTCTTC. It encodes CASSLLRGDKDEQFF.